The next 14 T cell receptor beta chains were all read from a single sample in a study of blood T cell repertoires in COVID-19. The table came from immunoSEQ multiplex PCR; TCRdb's copy has only in-frame clones and leaves some out. Here the sample spans approximately 250,000 clones, 75% to 90% being singletons. What was sequenced was peripheral blood. The origin of the receptors is a woman in her 70s with COVID-19, enrolled during active disease.

The chain has TRBV6-2 or TRBV6-3 and TRBJ2-1; TRBD2 agrees at 9 bases. The CDR3 loop spans 15 amino acids. Trimming removed 2 bases from V and 5 bases from J; junction bases left unmatched: 4. Germline V gives CDR1 MNHEY, CDR2 SVGEGT. CDR3 region: CASSYGVAGDNEQFF. The CDR3 DNA reads TGTGCCAGCAGTTACGGGGTAGCGGGGGACAATGAGCAGTTCTTC.

This chain uses TRBV10-3 with TRBJ2-7; TRBD2 might be the D (6 bases). Germline V CDR1 and CDR2: ENHRY, SYGVKD. V lost 9 bases and J lost 6, with 21 bases in between. This CDR3 is built from 14 residues. The CDR3 DNA reads TGTGCCATAGGTACGAGGCCAGGGAGGCCCGAGCAGTACTTC. It specifies CAIGTRPGRPEQYF.

The chain recombines TRBV7-2 with TRBJ1-5, with TRBD1 matching over 7 bases. The J segment lost 4 bases and the V segment lost 0 bases, leaving 6 bases of the junction unmatched. This CDR3 has 16 amino acids. Per the germline V gene, CDR1 is SGHTA and CDR2 is FQGNSA. Here the CDR3 reads CASSLAGRGLNQPQHF. CDR3 DNA: TGTGCCAGCAGCTTAGCAGGCAGGGGGTTAAATCAGCCCCAGCATTTT.

V and J are TRBV5-1 and TRBJ1-3; unclear D gene. Germline V gene lookup returns CDR1 SGHRS and CDR2 YFSETQ. The V end lost 4 bases, the J end lost 3 bases, and 8 bases lay between the germline ends. This CDR3 region has 13 residues. Written as DNA, the CDR3 is TGCGCCAGCAGCCGAACTTTTGGAAACACCATATATTTT. Translated: CASSRTFGNTIYF.

This clone was observed a single time. This chain connects TRBV3-1 (or the pseudogene TRBV3-2) to TRBJ2-7; D may be TRBD2 (6 bases). The germline gives CDR1 LGHDT, CDR2 YNNKEL (reference sequence). The germline V and J ends were trimmed by 4 bases and 2 bases, with 12 bases remaining between them. The length of the CDR3 is 14 residues. CDR3 DNA: TGTGCCAGCAGCCCCCCGGGGAGGACCTACGAGCAGTACTTC. Translated, it gives CASSPPGRTYEQYF.

This chain connects TRBV4-3 to TRBJ2-7; 7 positions match TRBD1. The CDR3 contains 13 residues. CDR1 and CDR2 from the germline V gene are LGHNA and YSLEER. J lost 3 bases, V lost 3 bases, and 2 bases had no gene match. The CDR3 nucleotides read TGCGCCAGCAGCCAGTGGACAGGCTACGAGCAGTACTTC. Its translation: CASSQWTGYEQYF.

The chain is built from TRBV2 and TRBJ2-1; TRBD2 matches 7 bases. Losses at the gene ends were 5 bases for V and 2 bases for J; bases not matched to a gene: 3. Germline V gene lookup returns CDR1 SNHLY and CDR2 FYNNEI. This CDR3 spans 14 amino acids. Written as DNA, the CDR3 is TGTGCCAGCAGTTCTGGGACTACCTACAATGAGCAGTTCTTC. Residues: CASSSGTTYNEQFF.

The chain employs TRBV29-1 and TRBJ2-5; 9 bases fit TRBD1. This CDR3 has 13 residues. The V gene's germline CDR1 is SQVTM and CDR2 ANQGSEA. The V and J ends lost 7 bases and 5 bases, in that order; junction bases with no gene match: 8. The CDR3 nucleotides are TGCAGCGCCATGGGACAGGGCGGGGAGACCCAGTACTTC. Translating it yields CSAMGQGGETQYF.

J is TRBJ2-1 and V is TRBV5-1, with 8 nucleotides matching TRBD2. J was trimmed by 2 bases and V by 2 bases; bases with no gene match: 9. CDR1 is SGHRS, CDR2 YFSETQ, per germline. The length of the CDR3 is 17 residues. The DNA of the CDR3 is TGCGCCAGCAGCTTCCTCAGCGGGAGCCTAACCTACAATGAGCAGTTCTTC. This encodes CASSFLSGSLTYNEQFF.

V gene TRBV4-1 combines with J gene TRBJ2-2; 14 bases are shared with TRBD2. The CDR3 length is 17 residues. Germline V CDR1 and CDR2: MGHRA, YSYEKL. With 4 bases clipped from V and 5 bases from J, the junction kept 6 bases outside the gene matches. CDR3 DNA sequence: TGCGCCAGCAGCCGGACTAGCGGGAGGTCGCGGACCGGGGAGCTGTTTTTT. Translation gives CASSRTSGRSRTGELFF.

This clone has just a few counts. The rearrangement links TRBV29-1 to TRBJ1-1, with a weak D call TRBD1 (5 bases). The V end lost 7 bases, the J end lost 6 bases, and 12 bases lay between the germline ends. Looked up from germline, CDR1 is SQVTM and CDR2 is ANQGSEA. This CDR3 has 11 residues. CDR3 sequence: CSARLTAEAFF. CDR3 nucleotide sequence: TGCAGCGCCCGGTTGACAGCTGAAGCTTTCTTT.

The chain uses TRBV2 and TRBJ1-1; the D gene is possibly TRBD1 (5 bases). Trimming removed 2 bases at V and 4 bases at J, with 11 bases between. The CDR3 has 14 amino acids. From germline, CDR1 is SNHLY and CDR2 FYNNEI. The CDR3: CASSEIQGVTEAFF. The DNA for the CDR3 is TGTGCCAGCAGTGAAATCCAAGGGGTCACTGAAGCTTTCTTT.

The rearrangement links TRBV10-3 to TRBJ1-5, with no clear D. Per germline, CDR1 ENHRY and CDR2 SYGVKD. The ends were cut back, 0 bases at V and 5 bases at J, with 2 bases in the middle. The CDR3 consists of 12 residues. CDR3 loop: CAISESYQPQHF. Here the CDR3 DNA reads TGTGCCATCAGTGAGTCCTATCAGCCCCAGCATTTT.

This chain uses TRBV5-6 with TRBJ2-3, with D perhaps matching TRBD1 (6 bases). The germline gives CDR1 SGHDT, CDR2 YYEEEE. This CDR3 comprises 17 residues. V lost 0 bases to trimming and J lost 0 bases, with 14 bases between them. CDR3 nucleotide sequence: TGTGCCAGCAGCTTGGCCTATTGGGGGCCTAGCACAGATACGCAGTATTTT. Translating it yields CASSLAYWGPSTDTQYF.